Listed below are T cell receptor beta chains from one sample, sequenced in a study of blood T cell repertoires in COVID-19. The protocol was immunoSEQ multiplex PCR, while the TCRdb copy is restricted to in-frame clones and leaves out a portion. The table includes 150,000 or so clones, over 70% detected once. The sequencing input was PBMCs or T cells enriched from blood (not recorded which). Receptors originate from a man aged 45-65 years who had recovered from COVID-19. The CDR3 runs from the conserved cysteine through the conserved F or W. Fields, in order: V gene, D gene, J gene, clone size, CDR3 DNA, CDR3 protein. D genes are given only for firm matches. Clone size is shown for a subset of rows, as once, few, many or a class of expanded clone.

>TRBV9|TRBD1|TRBJ2-1|-
TGTGCCAGCAGCGTAGCTACGACAGGGGGTATGTACAATGAGCAGTTCTTC
CASSVATTGGMYNEQFF
>TRBV5-1|-|TRBJ2-3|-
TGCGCCAGCAGCTCATCCCCGGTGGGGGCCGGGGCAGATACGCAGTATTTT
CASSSSPVGAGADTQYF
>TRBV28|-|TRBJ1-5|-
TGTGCCAGCAGACGTACAGGGACGAATCAGCCCCAGCATTTT
CASRRTGTNQPQHF
>TRBV5-1|TRBD1|TRBJ2-7|-
TGCGCCAGCAGCATGGGATGGGACAGGGGCGAGCAGTACTTC
CASSMGWDRGEQYF
>TRBV4-1|TRBD2|TRBJ2-3|-
TGCGCCAGCAGCCAAGACTCGACTAGCGGGGGCTATGATACGCAGTATTTT
CASSQDSTSGGYDTQYF
>TRBV7-8|-|TRBJ2-7|-
TGTGCCAGCAGCTTAGAGACAGTGTACGAGCAGTACTTC
CASSLETVYEQYF
>TRBV5-1|-|TRBJ2-1|-
TGCGCCAGCAGCTCAGATGGGAGCTCCTACAATGAGCAGTTCTTC
CASSSDGSSYNEQFF
>TRBV18|-|TRBJ1-1|once
TGTGCCAGCTCATCCTCAGGCGATCAGGGGACTGAAGCTTTCTTT
CASSSSGDQGTEAFF
>TRBV19|-|TRBJ1-1|-
TGTGCCAGTAAGAGCCGGGAAAGAGGAGCTTTCTTT
CASKSRERGAFF
>TRBV28|TRBD1|TRBJ1-2|-
TGTGCCAGCAGTTATGACAGGGGGCATGGCTACACCTTC
CASSYDRGHGYTF
>TRBV28|-|TRBJ1-4|few
TGTGCCAGCAGTTTTTCTGGGTGGGGCAGGACAAATGAAAAACTGTTTTTT
CASSFSGWGRTNEKLFF
>TRBV30|-|TRBJ1-5|-
TGTGCCTGGAGTCACCGCGAAGGGGGCAATCAGCCCCAGCATTTT
CAWSHREGGNQPQHF
>TRBV7-8|TRBD2|TRBJ2-1|few
TGTGCCAGCAACGGGGGGGGCTCCTACAATGAGCAGTTCTTC
CASNGGGSYNEQFF
>TRBV7-2|-|TRBJ2-3|-
TGTGCCAGCAGCTTAGGTGGGGCAAATACGCAGTATTTT
CASSLGGANTQYF
>TRBV30|TRBD1|TRBJ2-1|-
TGTGCCTGGAGCTTACAGGGGGCCAATGAGCAGTTCTTC
CAWSLQGANEQFF
>TRBV25-1|TRBD1|TRBJ2-2|-
TGTGCCAGCAGTGAATATACAGGGGGCCGGGAGCTGTTTTTT
CASSEYTGGRELFF
>TRBV3-1/TRBV3-2|-|TRBJ1-6|-
TGTGCCAGCAGCCACCAGGCAACGACACCCCTCCACTTT
CASSHQATTPLHF
>TRBV18|-|TRBJ1-3|-
TGTGCCAGCTCACCACTAGGCGTCAGGGGATTACGAAACACCATATATTTT
CASSPLGVRGLRNTIYF
>TRBV6-5|TRBD2|TRBJ2-1|-
TGTGCCAGCAGTTACTCCATAGCGGGAGGCGGTTGGGAGCAGTTCTTC
CASSYSIAGGGWEQFF
>TRBV28|-|TRBJ1-1|once
TGTGCCAGCAGTTTATTGGCAGCGGGGAACACTGAAGCTTTCTTT
CASSLLAAGNTEAFF
>TRBV6-5|TRBD1|TRBJ1-5|once
TGTGCCAGCAGTCCCGGGACAGTCAATCAGCCCCAGCATTTT
CASSPGTVNQPQHF
>TRBV5-6|-|TRBJ1-2|-
TGTGCCAGCACTGGGGACTTCAAGTATGGCTACACCTTC
CASTGDFKYGYTF
>TRBV28|TRBD2|TRBJ2-2|-
TGTGCCAGCAGTTCGGTGTGGGGCGGGAGTAGCAACACCGGGGAGCTGTTTTTT
CASSSVWGGSSNTGELFF
>TRBV5-1|TRBD2|TRBJ2-1|-
TGCGCCAGCAGCTTGGGTACTAGCGGGGGGCTCCTAACCAATGAGCAGTTCTTC
CASSLGTSGGLLTNEQFF
>TRBV7-3|-|TRBJ1-2|-
TGTGCCAGCAGCTCGACAGTGGACTATGGCTACACCTTC
CASSSTVDYGYTF
>TRBV21-1|-|TRBJ2-4|-
TGTGCCAGCAGCGTCGGACAGTATCTAAACATTCAGTACTTC
CASSVGQYLNIQYF
>TRBV24-1|TRBD2|TRBJ2-1|-
TGTGCCACCAGTGATTCGGGACTAGAGCAGTTCTTC
CATSDSGLEQFF
>TRBV19|-|TRBJ1-5|-
TGTGCCAGTGTCACCCCAGCGGCAGGTCAGCCCCAGCATTTT
CASVTPAAGQPQHF
>TRBV4-2|-|TRBJ2-3|-
TGTGCCAGCAGCCAGACCACCGCCCTACTAGCAAATACGCAGTATTTT
CASSQTTALLANTQYF
>TRBV19|TRBD1|TRBJ2-7|-
TGTGCCAGTAGTACTCAAACAGGGGCCACTACCTACGAGCAGTACTTC
CASSTQTGATTYEQYF
>TRBV27|-|TRBJ2-7|-
TGTGCCAGCAGTCCCCACGGGACCTACGAGCAGTACTTC
CASSPHGTYEQYF
>TRBV3-1/TRBV3-2|TRBD2|TRBJ2-1|-
TGTGCCAGCAGCCAAAGGACTAGCGGGAGCAATGAGCAGTTCTTC
CASSQRTSGSNEQFF
>TRBV4-1|TRBD2|TRBJ2-2|once
TGCGCCAGCAGCCATCCAGGGCTGGGGCTAGCGGGGGGGAAAAACACCGGGGAGCTGTTTTTT
CASSHPGLGLAGGKNTGELFF
>TRBV9|-|TRBJ1-5|few
TGTGCCAGCAGCGCCGGACAGTGGGAGCCCCAGCATTTT
CASSAGQWEPQHF
>TRBV18|-|TRBJ2-1|-
TGTGCCAGCTCACGACAGACTGGGGATGAGCAGTTCTTC
CASSRQTGDEQFF
>TRBV18|-|TRBJ1-1|-
TGTGCCAGCTCACCGCCGGCGGTCAAGAACACTGAAGCTTTCTTT
CASSPPAVKNTEAFF
>TRBV28|TRBD1|TRBJ1-5|-
TGTGCCAGCACCATCGGAGGGGGCTGGAGCAATCAGCCCCAGCATTTT
CASTIGGGWSNQPQHF
>TRBV29-1|-|TRBJ2-7|-
TGCAGCGTTGAAGATTTTGCTGGTAGCTCCTACGAGCAGTACTTC
CSVEDFAGSSYEQYF
>TRBV4-1|TRBD1|TRBJ1-2|-
TGCGCCAGCAGCCAAGATGGGGCCCCCCGGACAGGGATGGCTAACTATGGCTACACCTTC
CASSQDGAPRTGMANYGYTF